These 8 T cell receptor beta chains were all obtained from the same sample, sequenced in a study of neurological immune-mediated disorders. MiXCR, run by TCRdb on the 5' RACE reads, gives a single entry per CDR3 protein. The profile shows about 25,000 distinct CDR3 sequences, over 10% of them singletons. The sequenced sample was PBMCs. The receptors here all came from a woman in her forties with HTLV-1-associated myelopathy (HAM/TSP).

About this clonotype: A junction end diverges from the germline sequence, so it may reflect a read error. This chain joins TRBV11-2 and TRBJ2-5; D could derive from TRBD1 or TRBD2 (5 bases each). Per germline, CDR1 SGHAT and CDR2 FQNNGV. CDR3 size: 13 residues. Written as DNA, the CDR3 is TGTGCCAGCAGCGGGGAGAGGGGAGAGACACAGTACTTC. This encodes CASSGERGETQYF. Complete variable domain (other parts from reference TRBV11-2 and TRBJ2-5): EAGVAQSPRYKIIEKRQSVAFWCNPISGHATLYWYQQILGQGPKLLIQFQNNGVVDDSQLPKDRFSAERLKGVDSTLKIQPAKLEDSAVYLCASSGERGETQYFGPGTRLLVL.

In this sample, this clonotype turned up many times. This rearrangement joins TRBV29-1 to TRBJ2-7, with a possible D match to TRBD2 (5 bases). Germline-derived CDR1 and CDR2 are SQVTM and ANQGSEA. The CDR3 has 13 amino acids. The ends were cut back, 4 bases at V and 1 base at J, with 11 bases in the middle. CDR3 nucleotide sequence: TGCAGCGTTGGAGAGGGAAAATCCTACGAGCAGTACTTC. Translating gives CSVGEGKSYEQYF.

This clonotype was seen repeatedly, ten times or more. The V gene is TRBV10-1, the J gene TRBJ2-1; D is ambiguous. The V gene's germline CDR1 is WNHNN and CDR2 SYGVQD (reference sequence). V lost 4 bases to trimming and J lost 9 bases, with 7 bases between them. This CDR3 has 11 amino acids. CDR3 amino acids: CASSGFGEQFF. CDR3 sequence (DNA): TGCGCCAGCAGTGGTTTCGGTGAGCAGTTCTTC.

This clonotype was seen many times. The chain recombines TRBV7-2 with TRBJ2-7; possible D gene TRBD1, 5 bases. Trimming removed 0 bases from V and 5 bases from J, with 5 bases in between. This CDR3 has 12 residues. Germline CDR1 is SGHTA and CDR2 is FQGNSA. The CDR3 region has the DNA TGTGCCAGCAGCTTAGCAGGGGACGAGCAGTACTTC. It yields the protein CASSLAGDEQYF.

The genes are TRBV19 and TRBJ2-5, with 11 positions matching TRBD2. Germline V CDR1 and CDR2: LNHDA, SQIVND (reference sequence). The CDR3 contains 15 residues. J lost 1 base, V lost 7 bases, and 5 bases had no gene match. The CDR3 is CASIPGTSGQETQYF. In nucleotides, the CDR3 is TGTGCCAGTATTCCCGGGACTAGCGGCCAAGAGACCCAGTACTTC.

V usage is TRBV6-6 and J usage is TRBJ2-7, with 8 bases that match TRBD2. CDR3 size: 13 residues. Per the germline V gene, CDR1 is MNHNY and CDR2 is SVGAGI (reference sequence). V lost 5 bases, J lost 7 bases, and 7 bases stayed unmatched. This chain's CDR3 is CASSLRGGWEQYV. The CDR3 DNA reads as TGTGCCAGCAGTCTCCGGGGGGGGTGGGAGCAGTACGTC.

This clonotype came up many times. This sequence joins TRBV19 and TRBJ2-3; D possibly uses TRBD1 or TRBD2 (5 bases each). The germline gives CDR1 LNHDA, CDR2 SQIVND (reference sequence). The CDR3 runs 15 residues. V shed 1 base and J shed 1 base, with 9 bases lying between them. CDR3 sequence: CASSIGVGGTDTQYF. The CDR3 DNA is TGTGCCAGTAGTATAGGTGTGGGGGGCACAGATACGCAGTATTTT.

The V and J genes are TRBV7-2 and TRBJ1-1; 10 bases fit TRBD1. V dropped 0 bases and J dropped 6; count of bases not matched to a gene: 7. The CDR3 loop spans 16 amino acids. Germline V lookup: CDR1 SGHTA, CDR2 FQGNSA. The DNA for the CDR3 is TGTGCCAGCAGCTTAGCGGGGAGACAGGGGGCATCTGAAGCTTTCTTT. Amino acid sequence: CASSLAGRQGASEAFF.